The present T cell receptor (beta chain) was sequenced within a study of blood T cell repertoires in COVID-19. Study in general: Acute and convalescent COVID-19 specimens originated in the United States, Italy and Spain. In each case, the material was cDNA or gDNA derived from T cells, B-cell-depleted T cells, or PBMCs.

In the authors' workflow: Nucleated cell number was recorded as an estimate derived from reference gene primer amplification. Assay used: immunoSEQ multiplex PCR; TCRdb lists only in-frame clones, some missing. That table gives V, J and clone size, and the DNA gave D and trimming. The sample consists of around 120,000 clones, around 80% of them appearing once. V gave up 5 bases and J gave up 0 bases; unmatched junction bases: 8. The CDR3 has 17 residues. The germline gives CDR1 SGHAT, CDR2 FQNNGV. This sequence was found in a man between 65 and 80 years old with active or convalescent COVID-19. Sequencing was carried out using peripheral blood. The J gene is TRBJ1-4, the V gene TRBV11-2; 8 bases match TRBD1. The CDR3 DNA reads TGTGCCAGCAGCCCAAGGACAGGGCACGCAACTAATGAAAAACTGTTTTTT. As protein: CASSPRTGHATNEKLFF.